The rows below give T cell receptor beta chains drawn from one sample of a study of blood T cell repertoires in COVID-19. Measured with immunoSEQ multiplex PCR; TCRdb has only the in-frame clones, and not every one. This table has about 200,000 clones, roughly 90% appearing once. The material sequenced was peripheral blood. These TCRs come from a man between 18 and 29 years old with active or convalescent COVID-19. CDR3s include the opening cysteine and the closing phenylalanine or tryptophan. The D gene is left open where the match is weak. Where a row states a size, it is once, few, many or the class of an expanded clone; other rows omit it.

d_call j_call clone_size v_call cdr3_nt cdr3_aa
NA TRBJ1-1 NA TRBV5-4 TGTGCCAGCAGCCCTCTTCAGGTGAACACTGAAGCTTTCTTT CASSPLQVNTEAFF
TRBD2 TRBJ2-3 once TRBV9 TGTGCCAGCAGGGCGTGGACTAGCGGGGATACAGATACGCAGTATTTT CASRAWTSGDTDTQYF
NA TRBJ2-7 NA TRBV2 TGTGCCAGCCGGGGTGGACCAGACGAGCAGTACTTC CASRGGPDEQYF
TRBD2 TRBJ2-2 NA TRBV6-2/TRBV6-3 TGTGCCAGCAGTTTCTTAGCGGGAAACACCGGGGAGCTGTTTTTT CASSFLAGNTGELFF
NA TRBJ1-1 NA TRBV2 TGTGCCAGCAGTGCTAGGTCCGCGAACACTGAAGCTTTCTTT CASSARSANTEAFF
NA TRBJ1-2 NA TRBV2 TGTGCCAGCACCTCGAGCAGGGGAAACTATGGCTACACCTTC CASTSSRGNYGYTF
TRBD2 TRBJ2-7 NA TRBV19 TGTGCCAGTAGTGTAGCGGGAGGGAAGTACGAGCAGTACTTC CASSVAGGKYEQYF
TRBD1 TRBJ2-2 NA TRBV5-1 TGCGCCAGCAGCCAACAGGGGCCCCTTTTCACCGGGGAGCTGTTTTTT CASSQQGPLFTGELFF
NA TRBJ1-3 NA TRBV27 TGTGCCAGCAGTCTCTCAGGCCGCTCTAGGGGGAACACCATATATTTT CASSLSGRSRGNTIYF
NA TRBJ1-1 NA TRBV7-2 TGTGCCAGCAGCTTAGCCGGAGAGGTGACTGAAGCTTTCTTT CASSLAGEVTEAFF
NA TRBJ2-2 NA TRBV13 TGTGCCAGCAGCTTAGGGCTCCAAACAAGTACCGGGGAGCTGTTTTTT CASSLGLQTSTGELFF
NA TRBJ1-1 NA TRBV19 TGTGCCAGTAGTAAGGACAGAGGTTCTGAAGCTTTCTTT CASSKDRGSEAFF
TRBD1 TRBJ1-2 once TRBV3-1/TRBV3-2 TGTGCCAGCAGCCAAGGAGGGGGCGGCTACACCTTC CASSQGGGGYTF
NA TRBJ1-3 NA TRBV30 TGTGCCTACAGCTCTGGAAACACCATATATTTT CAYSSGNTIYF
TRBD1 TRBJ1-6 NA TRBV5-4 TGTGCCAGCAGCCCCGGGACAGGAGGTTATAATTCACCCCTCCACTTT CASSPGTGGYNSPLHF
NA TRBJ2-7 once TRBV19 TGTGCCAGTAGTCCGGGGGACGAGCAGTACTTC CASSPGDEQYF
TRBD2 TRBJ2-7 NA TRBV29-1 TGCAGCGTTGTAGAGGTCCTAGGGACTAGCGCCCGCTACGAGCAGTACTTC CSVVEVLGTSARYEQYF
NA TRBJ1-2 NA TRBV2 TGTGCCAGCAGTTATACAGCAGACTATGGCTACACCTTC CASSYTADYGYTF
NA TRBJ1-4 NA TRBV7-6 TGTGCCAGCAGCCCGGAGTTGATTAGGAATGAAAAACTGTTTTTT CASSPELIRNEKLFF
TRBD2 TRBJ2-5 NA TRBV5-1 TGCGCCAGCAGCTTCGAGCCGGGGGGGCAGGAGACCCAGTACTTC CASSFEPGGQETQYF
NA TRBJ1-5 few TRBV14 TGTGCCAGCAGCCAAGGCCTATATCAGCCCCAGCATTTT CASSQGLYQPQHF
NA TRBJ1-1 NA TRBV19 TGTGCCAGTAAGACAAGGTACACTGAAGCTTTCTTT CASKTRYTEAFF
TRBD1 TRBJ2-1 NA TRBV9 TGTGCCAGCAGCGTAGGGGGACAGGGGGCGGGTGAGCAGTTCTTC CASSVGGQGAGEQFF
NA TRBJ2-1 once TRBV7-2 TGTGCCAGCGGGTCCGGGACAAGCTCCTACAATGAGCAGTTCTTC CASGSGTSSYNEQFF
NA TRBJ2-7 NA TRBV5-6 TGTGCCAGCAGCCGGGGGAGCCACGAGCAGTACTTC CASSRGSHEQYF
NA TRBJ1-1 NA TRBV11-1 TGTGCCAGCAGCCTGCGGGGGGCGCCTCGTCCAACTGAAGCTTTCTTT CASSLRGAPRPTEAFF
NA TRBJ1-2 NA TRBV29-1 TGCAGCGTTGATTTTCGGGCAGGGCCCCATTATGGCTACACCTTC CSVDFRAGPHYGYTF
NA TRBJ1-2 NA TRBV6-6 TGTGCCAGCAGTTACCAGGGCCGGACAGATAACTATGGCTACACCTTC CASSYQGRTDNYGYTF
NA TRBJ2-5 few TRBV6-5 TGTGCCAGCAGTCAGACTAGTACCAAAGAGACCCAGTACTTC CASSQTSTKETQYF
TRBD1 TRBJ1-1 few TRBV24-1 TGTGCCAGGCCGGGACAGGGAGAGAACACTGAAGCTTTCTTT CARPGQGENTEAFF
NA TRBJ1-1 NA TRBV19 TGTGCCAGTAGTATTGGCGGGGGCGCAAGCACTGAAGCTTTCTTT CASSIGGGASTEAFF
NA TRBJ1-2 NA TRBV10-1 TGCGCCAGAAACCGAGTCCCTTCGAGTCCCGTACCGCCAAACTATGGCTACACCTTC CARNRVPSSPVPPNYGYTF
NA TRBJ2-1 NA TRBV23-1 TGCGCCAGCAGTCGGTCGGGAAGCTCCTACAATGAGCAGTTCTTC CASSRSGSSYNEQFF
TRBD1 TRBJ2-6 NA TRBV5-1 TGCGCCAGCAGCTCGACCGGACAGGCCGGCTCTGGGGCCAACGTCCTGACTTTC CASSSTGQAGSGANVLTF
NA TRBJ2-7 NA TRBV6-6 TGTGCCAGCAGTTCCGGTAGCTACGAGCAGTACTTC CASSSGSYEQYF
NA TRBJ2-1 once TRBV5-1 TGCGCCAGCAGCTTGCTAGGAGGCGGGGGCCTGAACAATGAGCAGTTCTTC CASSLLGGGGLNNEQFF
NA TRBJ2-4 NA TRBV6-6 TGTGCCAGCAGTGGATCGGCAGGGGCAGCCAAAAACATTCAGTACTTC CASSGSAGAAKNIQYF
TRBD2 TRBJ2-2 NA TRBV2 TGTGCCAGCAGTGTAGATAGCGGGAGGATGGGCGGGGAGCTGTTTTTT CASSVDSGRMGGELFF
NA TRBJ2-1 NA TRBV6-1 TGTGCCAGCAGTGAATTGGGTTCGCGGCACGGCAATGAGCAGTTCTTC CASSELGSRHGNEQFF
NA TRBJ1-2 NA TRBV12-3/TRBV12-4 TGTGCCAGCAGTTTATGGGCGTACTATGGCTACACCTTC CASSLWAYYGYTF
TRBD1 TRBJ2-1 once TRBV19 TGTGCCAGTAGTATAGCGGGGCAGGGGGTCAATGAGCAGTTCTTC CASSIAGQGVNEQFF
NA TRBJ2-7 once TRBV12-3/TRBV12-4 TGTGCCAGCGCCGGAGGGAACCTCGAGCAGTACTTC CASAGGNLEQYF
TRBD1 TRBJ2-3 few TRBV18 TGTGCCAGCTCACCGGGACAGGGGGCGATAGATACGCAGTATTTT CASSPGQGAIDTQYF
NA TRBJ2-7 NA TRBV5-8 TGTGCCAGCAGCCCCTACGGGGGGCCCTCCTACGAGCAGTACTTC CASSPYGGPSYEQYF
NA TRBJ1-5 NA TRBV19 TGTGCCAGTAATACACCAGGGATGGGCAATCAGCCCCAGCATTTT CASNTPGMGNQPQHF
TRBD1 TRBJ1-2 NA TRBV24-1 TGTGCCACCAGTGATCCATACAGGGGCGACTATGGCTACACCTTC CATSDPYRGDYGYTF
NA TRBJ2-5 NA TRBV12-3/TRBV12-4 TGTGCCAGCAGTTTAGACAGGGCAGAGACCCAGTACTTC CASSLDRAETQYF
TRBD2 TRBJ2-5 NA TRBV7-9 TGTGCCAGCAGCTTCGCGGGAGGGGTGGAGACCCAGTACTTC CASSFAGGVETQYF
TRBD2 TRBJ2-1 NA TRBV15 TGTGCCACCAGCAGAGGCTTAAGCGGGAGGGCCTCATATAATGAGCAGTTCTTC CATSRGLSGRASYNEQFF
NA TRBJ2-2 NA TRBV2 TGTGCCAGTATGGGTGAGGCAGCGAATACGAACACCGGGGAGCTGTTTTTT CASMGEAANTNTGELFF
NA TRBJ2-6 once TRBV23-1 TGCGCCAGCAGTCAATCGCGAGAGATCCCTGGGGCCAACGTCCTGACTTTC CASSQSREIPGANVLTF
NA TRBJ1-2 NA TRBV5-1 TGCGCCAGCAGCTTGGACAGGGTCGGCTACACCTTC CASSLDRVGYTF
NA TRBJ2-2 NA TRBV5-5 TGTGCCAGCAGCTTGTATGCGGAAAACACCGGGGAGCTGTTTTTT CASSLYAENTGELFF
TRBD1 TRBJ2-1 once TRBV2 TGTGCCAGCAGGTCGGGACAGGGGGTCGATGAGCAGTTCTTC CASRSGQGVDEQFF
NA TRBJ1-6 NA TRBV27 TGTGCCAGCAGTTTAAAGACAGGAGACAATTCACCCCTCCACTTT CASSLKTGDNSPLHF
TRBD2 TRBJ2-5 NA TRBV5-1 TGCGCCACCACGCGAGTTGCGGGAGGGCCTGGGGAGACCCAGTACTTC CATTRVAGGPGETQYF
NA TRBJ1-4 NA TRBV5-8 TGTGCCAGCAGCCCGTGGCCAGATGATCCAGAAAAACTGTTTTTT CASSPWPDDPEKLFF
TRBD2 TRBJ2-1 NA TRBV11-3 TGTGCCAGCAGCTTAGTAGCGGGTTCCAATGAGCAGTTCTTC CASSLVAGSNEQFF
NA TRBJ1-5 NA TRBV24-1 TGTGCCACGCAGGGACATTCGAATCAGCCCCAGCATTTT CATQGHSNQPQHF